This entry lists 24 T cell receptor beta chains sequenced from one sample in a study of radiation and T cells in renal cell carcinoma. Stated treatment: treatment-naive control, cytoreductive nephrectomy. The method was immunoSEQ multiplex PCR; TCRdb's version includes in-frame clones alone and lacks a portion of them. The sample has approximately 9,400 clones; over 50% are singletons. Source: tumor tissue, taken from a patient whose treatment was nephrectomy without radiotherapy. Receptor source: a man between 40 and 49 years old with renal cell carcinoma.

The sample holds one count of this clone. The chain combines TRBV28 with TRBJ2-7, with 10 bases that match TRBD2. Per the germline V gene, CDR1 is MDHEN and CDR2 is SYDVKM. After removal of 5 bases from V and 3 bases from J, the junction contained 7 bases not matched to a gene. There are 15 residues in the CDR3. In DNA form, the CDR3 reads TGTGCCAGCAGTGCAACTAGCGGGAATAACTACGAGCAGTACTTC. This sequence encodes CASSATSGNNYEQYF.

This chain connects TRBV15 to TRBJ2-5; tentatively, D is TRBD2 (7 bases). This CDR3 spans 13 amino acids. Trimming shortened V by 4 bases and J by 5 bases, and 11 bases separated the two germline ends. CDR1 and CDR2 from the germline V gene are LNHNV and YYDKDF (reference sequence). The CDR3 DNA reads TGTGCCACCAGCATCGAGGGGGGGGAGACCCAGTACTTC. Encoded protein: CATSIEGGETQYF. The complete variable domain, with remaining parts taken from reference TRBV15 and TRBJ2-5, reads DAMVIQNPRYQVTQFGKPVTLSCSQTLNHNVMYWYQQKSSQAPKLLFHYYDKDFNNEADTPDNFQSRRPNTSFCFLDIRSPGLGDTAMYLCATSIEGGETQYFGPGTRLLVL.

This clone is a singleton in its sample. J is TRBJ1-3 and V is TRBV6-1, with a weak D call TRBD1 (5 bases). This CDR3 has 14 residues. The V gene's germline CDR1 is MNHNS and CDR2 SASEGT. Trimming took 6 bases from V and 2 from J, leaving 11 bases between them. The CDR3 spells CASSPLGAGNTIYF. The CDR3 DNA follows: TGTGCCAGCAGCCCTCTAGGGGCTGGAAACACCATATATTTT.

By its share, this clone is medium-sized. The genes are TRBV2 and TRBJ1-2; D unresolved. The CDR3 sequence is 14 residues long. In germline, CDR1 is SNHLY, CDR2 FYNNEI. The V end was cut by 2 bases, the J end by 5 bases, with 12 bases between. The CDR3 bases are TGTGCCAGCAGTGAACGATCGGGATTGTATGGCTACACCTTC. This sequence encodes CASSERSGLYGYTF.

The genes are TRBV5-1 and TRBJ2-3; 13 positions match TRBD2. The ends lost 4 bases at V and 6 bases at J; junction bases unmatched: 8. CDR1 is SGHRS, CDR2 YFSETQ, per germline. CDR3 length equals 16 residues. The CDR3 coding sequence is TGCGCCAGCAGCGCCGGACTAGCGGGAGCGACGGATACGCAGTATTTT. Encoded protein: CASSAGLAGATDTQYF.

The chain recombines TRBV6-4 with TRBJ1-3, with unresolved D. This CDR3 is 14 amino acids long. The V and J ends lost 5 bases and 0 bases respectively, with 8 bases between them. Germline V gene sequence: CDR1 MRHNA, CDR2 SNTAGT. CDR3 nucleotides: TGTGCCAGCAGTCACATGAGCTCTGGAAACACCATATATTTT. This codes for CASSHMSSGNTIYF.

The V call is TRBV28, the J call TRBJ2-5; D is possibly TRBD2 (6 bases). In germline, CDR1 is MDHEN, CDR2 SYDVKM. The CDR3 runs 12 residues. Trimming took off 6 bases at V and 2 bases at J, with 7 bases between the two ends. CDR3 protein: CASSGGQETQYF. The DNA of the CDR3 is TGTGCCAGCAGCGGGGGACAAGAGACCCAGTACTTC.

CDR3: CASSPGTGFEQYF. CDR3 DNA: TGTGCCAGCAGCCCCGGGACAGGGTTCGAGCAGTACTTC. J is TRBJ2-7 and V is TRBV4-2; TRBD1 matches 9 bases. The CDR3 covers 13 residues. V lost 4 bases and J lost 6; bases outside the gene matches: 4. Per the germline V gene, CDR1 is LGHNA and CDR2 is YNFKEQ.

The chain employs TRBV7-6 and TRBJ2-5; 14 positions agree with TRBD2. The CDR3 runs 18 residues. Germline CDR1 SGHVS, CDR2 FNYEAQ. V gave up 5 bases and J gave up 4 bases; unmatched junction bases: 12. The CDR3 nucleotides read TGTGCCAGCAGCCGATGGGGACTAGCGGGAGAGGGGAGAGAGACCCAGTACTTC. This encodes CASSRWGLAGEGRETQYF.

The chain links TRBV7-2 to TRBJ2-7, with a possible D match to TRBD1 (5 bases). Trimming removed 0 bases from V and 4 bases from J, with 13 bases in between. CDR1 is SGHTA, CDR2 FQGNSA, per germline. This CDR3 has 15 residues. The CDR3 DNA reads TGTGCCAGCAGCTTAGCAGGGGCCCCAAGGTACGAGCAGTACTTC. This encodes CASSLAGAPRYEQYF.

The chain employs TRBV5-5 and TRBJ1-5, with 9 positions matching TRBD1. The CDR3 contains 15 residues. Trimming cost V 1 base and J 4 bases; bases outside gene matches: 3. Per the germline V gene, CDR1 is SGHKS and CDR2 is YYEKEE (reference sequence). CDR3 amino acids: CASSLSTGGNQPQHF. As DNA, the CDR3 is TGTGCCAGCAGCTTGTCGACAGGGGGTAATCAGCCCCAGCATTTT.

V and J are TRBV6-6 and TRBJ2-7; 9 bases match TRBD1. This CDR3 is 14 amino acids long. CDR1 is MNHNY, CDR2 SVGAGI, per germline (reference sequence). Trimming at V came to 8 bases and at J to 2 bases, leaving 7 bases not matched to a gene. CDR3 sequence reads: CASQRTGAAYEQYV. In nucleotides, the CDR3 is TGTGCCAGCCAGCGGACAGGGGCCGCCTACGAGCAGTACGTC.

V gene TRBV5-5 combines with J gene TRBJ1-3, with D hard to call. Germline V gene lookup returns CDR1 SGHKS and CDR2 YYEKEE (reference sequence). The CDR3 consists of 13 residues. V dropped 2 bases and J dropped 2 bases, with 5 bases sitting between them. DNA of the CDR3: TGTGCCAGCAGCTTACCTCCTGGAAACACCATATATTTT. Translating gives CASSLPPGNTIYF.

This clone is judged medium-sized. The chain is built from TRBV4-1 and TRBJ1-2, with D possibly being TRBD1 (6 bases). The length of the CDR3 is 14 residues. Trimming shortened V by 3 bases and J by 3 bases, and 11 bases separated the two germline ends. From germline, CDR1 is MGHRA and CDR2 YSYEKL. This chain's CDR3 is CASSQVGQYYGYTF. CDR3 coding DNA: TGCGCCAGCAGCCAGGTAGGACAGTACTATGGCTACACCTTC.

This chain uses TRBV9 with TRBJ2-1, with 9 bases aligning to TRBD1. Germline CDR1 is SGDLS and CDR2 is YYNGEE. This CDR3 spans 14 amino acids. The V segment lost 6 bases and the J segment 6 bases; nucleotides outside the gene matches: 7. The CDR3 is CASTGGTGFNEQFF. The CDR3 DNA is TGTGCCAGCACCGGGGGGACAGGGTTCAATGAGCAGTTCTTC.

This clone was counted a few times. The chain recombines TRBV5-6 with TRBJ1-1, with no clear D. In germline, CDR1 is SGHDT, CDR2 YYEEEE. The CDR3 spans 13 residues. V shed 2 bases and J shed 3 bases, with 8 bases lying between them. Here the CDR3 reads CASSLPGDTEAFF. Here the CDR3 DNA reads TGTGCCAGCAGCTTACCCGGGGACACTGAAGCTTTCTTT.

The rearrangement links TRBV5-5 to TRBJ1-3; D is perhaps TRBD1 (6 bases). This CDR3 comprises 16 residues. Trimming took off 2 bases at V and 0 bases at J, with 12 bases between the two ends. The germline V gene has CDR1 SGHKS and CDR2 YYEKEE (reference sequence). CDR3 bases: TGTGCCAGCAGCTTCACGGACAGCCGCTCTGGAAACACCATATATTTT. As protein: CASSFTDSRSGNTIYF.

This clone appeared once. This chain connects TRBV6-1 to TRBJ2-1, with a possible D match to TRBD2 (6 bases). Germline-derived CDR1 and CDR2 are MNHNS and SASEGT. V lost 3 bases and J lost 6, with 6 bases in between. The CDR3 sequence is 12 residues long. The CDR3 bases are TGTGCCAGCAGTGAGGGGGGCAATGAGCAGTTCTTC. It yields the protein CASSEGGNEQFF.

This clone was counted once. V gene TRBV7-2 combines with J gene TRBJ2-3; D tentatively reads TRBD1 or TRBD2 (5 bases each). Germline V gene sequence: CDR1 SGHTA, CDR2 FQGNSA. The germline V and J ends were trimmed by 2 bases and 5 bases, with 14 bases remaining between them. This CDR3 has 15 amino acids. The CDR3 loop reads CASSLNGAEGDTQYF. In DNA form, the CDR3 reads TGTGCCAGCAGCTTAAATGGGGCCGAGGGAGATACGCAGTATTTT.

This clone was detected a few times. J is TRBJ1-1 and V is TRBV6-1; 8 bases match TRBD1. The CDR3 sequence is 13 residues long. V lost 6 bases to trimming and J lost 4 bases; unmatched junction nucleotides: 4. CDR1 is MNHNS, CDR2 SASEGT, per germline. The CDR3 bases are TGTGCCAGCAGACCTGACAGGGGCACTGAAGCTTTCTTT. This encodes CASRPDRGTEAFF.

The chain combines TRBV7-8 with TRBJ2-7, with D possibly matching TRBD2 (5 bases). In germline, CDR1 is SGHVS, CDR2 FQNEAQ. V was shortened by 0 bases and J by 4 bases, with 22 bases between the two germline ends. The CDR3 has 18 amino acids. The CDR3 sequence: CASSLARVDSPLGYEQYF. The CDR3, as DNA: TGTGCCAGCAGCTTAGCGCGGGTGGATTCTCCCCTCGGATACGAGCAGTACTTC.

This clone is medium-sized (0.01 to 0.1%) by share. The CDR3 spells CASRSDGGNTIYF. The CDR3 DNA reads TGTGCCAGTAGATCCGACGGGGGAAACACCATATATTTT. The rearrangement links TRBV19 to TRBJ1-3, with D uncertain. Between the trimmed V and J ends, which lost 6 bases and 4 bases, there was a span of 10 bases. The germline V gene has CDR1 LNHDA and CDR2 SQIVND (reference sequence). The CDR3 covers 13 residues.

This chain links TRBV7-9 with TRBJ2-7; TRBD2 matches at 8 bases. There are 14 residues in the CDR3. Looked up from germline, CDR1 is SEHNR and CDR2 is FQNEAQ (reference sequence). Trimming took 7 bases from V and 6 from J; bases not matched to a gene: 11. The CDR3, as DNA: TGTGCCAGCATCCGAGCGGGAGAAGGTGGCGAGCAGTACTTC. Residues: CASIRAGEGGEQYF. The full variable domain, its missing parts supplied by reference TRBV7-9 and TRBJ2-7, is DTGVSQNPRHKITKRGQNVTFRCDPISEHNRLYWYRQTLGQGPEFLTYFQNEAQLEKSRLLSDRFSAERPKGSFSTLEIQRTEQGDSAMYLCASIRAGEGGEQYFGPGTRLTVT.

The chain has TRBV2 and TRBJ2-7; 7 positions match TRBD1. The V gene's germline CDR1 is SNHLY and CDR2 FYNNEI. This CDR3 is built from 13 residues. The V segment lost 6 bases and the J segment 5 bases; nucleotides outside the gene matches: 7. As DNA, the CDR3 is TGTGCCAGCAGCAGGGGGACAATGAACGAGCAGTACTTC. Encoded protein: CASSRGTMNEQYF.